The sequence of this T cell receptor beta chain was determined in a study of post-analysis software for immune sequencing data. Findings and limits, study-wide: About five TRBV segments appeared more often in patients than in controls, and TRBV5-6, TRBV5-1 and TRBV20-1 were among these. Co-batched samples clustered tightly together by F measure. Controls' normalized Chao1 diversity significantly exceeded that of multiple sclerosis patients.

The table lists this clonotype with a few counts. The antigen is not known. This CDR3 contains 14 residues. Germline V gene data show CDR1 as SGHAT and CDR2 as FQNNGV. cDNA libraries for TCR beta contained unique molecular identifiers. From the PCR reads, TCRdb called clonotypes with MiXCR, one entry per CDR3 protein. The sample has around 500,000 distinct CDR3 sequences; 30% to 40% are singletons. The sequence was collected from a girl under 18 with multiple sclerosis. The sequencing input was blood. This chain uses TRBV11-2 with TRBJ2-7; D unresolved. The DNA end favors TRBJ2-5, so the J call may be wrong. CDR3 loop: CASSLVGRQETQYF. CDR3 coding DNA: TGTGCCAGCAGCTTAGTGGGCAGGCAAGAGACCCAGTACTTC.